Below, one T cell receptor beta chain is given with its context. The data originate from a study of monozygotic twins with inflammatory bowel disease. TCRdb re-called the 5' RACE reads and catalogs CDR3 proteins one per entry, DNA excluded. The listing records about 350,000 distinct CDR3 sequences. The sequenced sample was blood. The receptor was isolated from a human donor with ulcerative colitis or Crohn's disease, or a healthy co-twin of an affected twin (not recorded which).

The CDR3 loop is CASSLGAAGVEQYF. V usage is TRBV12-3 or TRBV12-4 and J usage is TRBJ2-7; absent DNA, TCRdb's TRBD2 call cannot be checked. The CDR3 runs 14 residues.